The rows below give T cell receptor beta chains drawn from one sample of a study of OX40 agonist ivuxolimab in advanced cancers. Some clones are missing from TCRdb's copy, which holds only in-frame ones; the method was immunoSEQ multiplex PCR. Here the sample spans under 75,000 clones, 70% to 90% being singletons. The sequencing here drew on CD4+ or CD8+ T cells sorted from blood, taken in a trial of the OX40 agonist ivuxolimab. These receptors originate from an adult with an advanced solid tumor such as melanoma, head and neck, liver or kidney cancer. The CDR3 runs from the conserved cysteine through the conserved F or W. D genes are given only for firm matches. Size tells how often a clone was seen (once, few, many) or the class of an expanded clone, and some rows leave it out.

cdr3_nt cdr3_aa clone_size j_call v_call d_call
TGTGCCAGCAGTCGGACAGGGTCCGACCAGCCCCAGCATTTT CASSRTGSDQPQHF . TRBJ1-5 TRBV6-6 TRBD1
TGCGCCAGCAGTCCGTGGATCTCCTACAATGAGCAGTTCTTC CASSPWISYNEQFF . TRBJ2-1 TRBV5-1 .
TGTGCCAGCAGCTCACCGGGACAGCATTCGCGCTACACCTTC CASSSPGQHSRYTF . TRBJ1-2 TRBV5-4 TRBD1
TGTGCCTGGGAAGGACAGGGAGGATCACCCCTCCACTTT CAWEGQGGSPLHF once TRBJ1-6 TRBV30 TRBD1
TGTGCCAGCAGCGAGGACGGAGCTCCGGCATATGGCTACACCTTC CASSEDGAPAYGYTF . TRBJ1-2 TRBV9 .
TGCAGCGTTCTCTGGACAGAGCGCTATGGCTACACCTTC CSVLWTERYGYTF . TRBJ1-2 TRBV29-1 .
TGTGCTAGTGGTTTAGGGGAGGAAAACACCATATATTTT CASGLGEENTIYF . TRBJ1-3 TRBV12-5 .
TGTGCCAGCTTACCACTAGGGACAGGGAACACTGAAGCTTTCTTT CASLPLGTGNTEAFF . TRBJ1-1 TRBV18 TRBD1
TGTGCCAGCAGCTATACTGGGCCGCAGACAGATGAGCAGTTCTTC CASSYTGPQTDEQFF . TRBJ2-1 TRBV5-6 .
TGTGCCAGCAGCAAATCAACCCTGGGACGGCCCTCTGGGGCCAACGTCCTGACTTTC CASSKSTLGRPSGANVLTF . TRBJ2-6 TRBV28 .
TGCGCCAGCAGTCCACAGGGGGATGTCGCAGATACGCAGTATTTT CASSPQGDVADTQYF . TRBJ2-3 TRBV10-1 TRBD1
TGTGCCAGCAGCTCGGGACAGGGGGCCTGGAATCAGCCCCAGCATTTT CASSSGQGAWNQPQHF . TRBJ1-5 TRBV5-6 TRBD1
TGTGCCAGCAGTGCCGGGACTAGCGGGGGCTACGAGCAGTACTTC CASSAGTSGGYEQYF . TRBJ2-7 TRBV6-1 TRBD2
TGTGCCTGCCGGGACAGGCGGACCGAAGCTTTCTTT CACRDRRTEAFF . TRBJ1-1 TRBV30 TRBD1
TGTGCCAGCTCACCCTTTATCTCTGGGGATGAAGAGACCCAGTACTTC CASSPFISGDEETQYF . TRBJ2-5 TRBV18 .
TGTGCCAGCAGCTCTCGGACTAGCGGGACCGAGCAGTACTTC CASSSRTSGTEQYF few TRBJ2-7 TRBV7-9 TRBD2
TGTGCCAGCGCTCTCGAGGGGGGCGGGGAGCAGTTCTTC CASALEGGGEQFF . TRBJ2-1 TRBV6-4 .
TGTGCCAGCAGCCACAGGACAGACAACAAAGGGGAGCTGTTTTTT CASSHRTDNKGELFF . TRBJ2-2 TRBV11-3 .
TGTGCCAGCAGACGGCTCGGGACTAGCGGTTCGTATTTT CASRRLGTSGSYF once TRBJ2-3 TRBV11-2 TRBD2
TGCAGGGAGGGGGGGGCCCCTGAAGCTTTCTTT CREGGAPEAFF . TRBJ1-1 TRBV20-1 .
TGTGCCAGCAGCGTCGCCAGACAGGGTCCCACCATATATTTT CASSVARQGPTIYF once TRBJ1-3 TRBV9 TRBD1
TGCGCCAGCAGCTTGGTAGCAGGGTCCACTGAAGCTTTCTTT CASSLVAGSTEAFF . TRBJ1-1 TRBV5-1 .